This T cell receptor beta chain appears in the sequencing data of a study of OX40 agonist ivuxolimab in advanced cancers. Whole-study findings and limits: Both CD4+ and CD8+ T cell populations in blood had undergone clonal expansion by week 6 at 0.1 to 3.0 mg/kg.

The CDR3 spans 16 residues. The junction had 9 bases not matched to a gene; V was cut back by 5 bases and J by 6 bases. The germline gives CDR1 SGHAT, CDR2 FQNNGV. About this clone itself: Its specificity is not known.

The table came from immunoSEQ multiplex PCR; TCRdb's copy has only in-frame clones and leaves some out. The repertoire holds 60,000 to 75,000 clones, with approximately 81% as singletons. The V and J genes are TRBV11-2 and TRBJ2-1; 11 nucleotides line up with TRBD1. The receptor was derived from an adult with an advanced solid tumor such as melanoma, head and neck, liver or kidney cancer. The specimen comprised CD4+ or CD8+ T cells sorted from blood, sampled in a trial of the OX40 agonist ivuxolimab. The DNA of the CDR3 is TGTGCCAGCAGCCCTCCCCGGACAGGGGGCCTCAATGAGCAGTTCTTC. Translation: CASSPPRTGGLNEQFF.